This T cell receptor (beta chain) was sequenced during a study of identical twins (dated by TCRdb to the mid-2010s). Describing the broader study: The study deep-sequenced TCR alpha and beta repertoires from monozygotic twins, unrelated adults of various ages and cord blood to test whether fetal clonotypes persist. To rule out contamination, replicate twin experiments were performed at different times with different library preparation protocols. What the research found in general, with its limitations: Compared with coincidental sharing between unrelated individuals, out-of-frame TCR alpha sequences shared between twins had an excess of sequences with low generation probability. The excess sharing between twins in beta out-of-frame sequences was weaker because fewer shared sequences reduced the signal-to-noise ratio. Out-of-frame TCR alpha sharing in monozygotic twins was systematically underestimated by recombination models, whereas sharing between unrelated individuals was in agreement with the recombination models. Because the same donors could not be followed over many years, the conclusions depended on cross-sectional statistical analysis. Abundant cord blood beta clonotypes had fewer insertions, young adult naive repertoires showed a similar but weaker trend, and memory repertoires showed no such trend. Invariant T cells such as MAIT and iNKT could partly confound zero-insertion analyses, although diverse VJ usage argued against such confounding for most clonotypes.

Every donor was a healthy Caucasian. Three unrelated non-twin adults were also sequenced: a male aged 18 to 30, a male aged 50 to 60 and a female aged 50 to 60. Miltenyi CD45RO+ enrichment and human naive T-cell isolation kits were used to isolate memory (CD45RO+) and naive T cells from PBMC. This clonotype was seen at least ten times. The specificity of this receptor is unknown. Base qualities were left out, and no much larger clone turns up one base away. The method behind the library was 5' RACE. Sequencing instrument: Illumina HiSeq 2000. A universal primer binding site was added through template switching, and the final cDNA carried a unique molecular identifier so that TCR cDNA molecules could be counted accurately. Specific primers in the conserved constant-segment region were used to synthesize first-strand cDNA for TCR alpha and beta chains. To control for contamination, each cDNA library was double barcoded with a SMART-Mk sample barcode plus Illumina barcodes. TruSeq adapter sequences and Illumina sample barcodes were added in two successive PCR steps. The Illumina HiSeq platform was used with custom primers to sequence TCR alpha and beta cDNA libraries. Per the source publication's procedure: MiGEC was used to process raw reads and extract unique molecular identifiers, and MiXCR was used to find CDR3 positions. Recombination models were inferred per individual with the repgenHMM and IGoR tools using an EM algorithm. The analysis of shared clonotypes was done with the tcR package in R, with sharing normalized by the product of cloneset sizes. Out-of-frame nonproductive sequences were analyzed to study raw recombination free of thymic and clonal selection effects. TCRdb passed the public sequencing reads through fastp at Q25 and MiXCR, retaining productive beta sequences. For every CDR3 protein sequence, its rows merge into one entry that carries the most common genes and DNA. For this entry, the V and J calls and clone size follow TCRdb and not the study's own pipeline. Within this sample are hundreds of thousands of distinct CDR3 sequences, with around 6% of them counted one time only. Together, the top ten hold roughly 1.6% of the sample.

The CDR3 contains 16 residues, cysteine and phenylalanine counted. Just the 48-base CDR3 DNA is kept, in frame starting at base 1. At the junction V is shortened by 4 bases and J by 3 bases; bases outside the gene matches: 5. In this chain, TRBV12-3 or TRBV12-4 is recombined with TRBJ2-1, and TRBD2 matches 11 of the central bases. The TCR was taken from a man aged 18 to 29 in good health. Material: naive T cells sorted from blood. The cell subset or site label of this sample denotes: cells isolated with a human naive T-cell isolation kit. The base sequence is TGTGCCAGCAGTTACAGGGGACTAGCGGACTACAATGAGCAGTTCTTC. This is translated as CASSYRGLADYNEQFF.